Listed here are 6 T cell receptor beta chains from one sample, sequenced in a study of control samples from healthy donors and cancer patients. Assay used: immunoSEQ multiplex PCR; TCRdb lists only in-frame clones, some missing. The sample lists some 140,000 clones, 80% to 95% occurring once. Input material: blood. Receptors were obtained from a man aged 25 to 40 in good health.

This chain uses TRBV2 with TRBJ2-7, with D perhaps TRBD1 (6 bases). The CDR3 has 14 amino acids. Germline V gene lookup returns CDR1 SNHLY and CDR2 FYNNEI. The V end was cut by 5 bases, the J end by 3 bases, with 14 bases between. Here the CDR3 reads CASSWGWTDYEQYF. In DNA form, the CDR3 reads TGTGCCAGCAGTTGGGGATGGACAGACTACGAGCAGTACTTC.

This clone has a handful of counts. V usage is TRBV3-1 (or the pseudogene TRBV3-2) and J usage is TRBJ2-3, with D possibly TRBD2 on 6 matching bases. Looked up from germline, CDR1 is LGHDT and CDR2 is YNNKEL (reference sequence). CDR3 length: 17 residues. Between the trimmed V and J ends, which lost 3 bases and 2 bases, there was a span of 18 bases. The CDR3, as DNA: TGTGCCAGCAGCCACCTTGTGGGCGGAGGGAACACAGATACGCAGTATTTT. Residues: CASSHLVGGGNTDTQYF.

V gene TRBV19 combines with J gene TRBJ1-1; D is ambiguous. V was clipped by 2 bases and J by 1 base, with 11 bases between them. Germline CDR1 is LNHDA and CDR2 is SQIVND (reference sequence). This CDR3 is built from 15 residues. The CDR3 DNA reads TGTGCCAGTAGTATATTGGGTCGCTGGAACACTGAAGCTTTCTTT. The encoded protein is CASSILGRWNTEAFF.

The V call is TRBV5-8, the J call TRBJ1-6, with a weak D call TRBD1 (6 bases). V lost 4 bases to trimming and J lost 6 bases, with 8 bases between them. This CDR3 comprises 13 residues. Germline CDR1 and CDR2: SGHTS and YDEGEE. The CDR3 DNA sequence: TGTGCCAGCAGCCTCAGGGGTAATTCACCCCTCCACTTT. It yields the protein CASSLRGNSPLHF.

The rearrangement links TRBV6-4 to TRBJ2-7; tentatively, D is TRBD2 (6 bases). Trimming shortened V by 8 bases and J by 1 base, and 21 bases separated the two germline ends. This CDR3 contains 16 residues. Germline values: CDR1 MRHNA, CDR2 SNTAGT. The CDR3 region has the DNA TGTGCCAGCGGGGAGTCTCGGCGGGACCGATCCTACGAGCAGTACTTC. Translating gives CASGESRRDRSYEQYF.

V and J are TRBV10-3 and TRBJ2-3, with 9 bases fitting TRBD2. J lost 5 bases, V lost 10 bases, and 10 bases had no gene match. This CDR3 comprises 14 residues. The germline V gene encodes CDR1 ENHRY and CDR2 SYGVKD. CDR3 DNA sequence: TGTGCCACCCATAGCGGGAGAGCGGGAGATACGCAGTATTTT. Its protein product is CATHSGRAGDTQYF.